The 8 T cell receptor beta chains below all came from one sample that was sequenced in a study of blood T cells in healthy people across ages. A second PCR, run for about 7 to 12 cycles, used a sample-barcoded 5' primer plus a J-beta primer mix. In TCRdb, the 5' RACE reads were re-called with MiXCR into one record per CDR3 protein. The sample carries about 1,500,000 distinct CDR3 sequences, around two fifths recorded once. The sequenced sample consisted of blood. Receptors were obtained from a woman younger than 30 in good health.

The chain links TRBV9 to TRBJ2-7; D may match TRBD1 or TRBD2 (5 bases each). CDR3 length equals 13 residues. Germline values: CDR1 SGDLS, CDR2 YYNGEE. V shed 3 bases and J shed 3 bases, with 10 bases lying between them. CDR3 coding DNA: TGTGCCAGCAGCGCATGGGACGGCTACGAGCAGTACTTC. This sequence encodes CASSAWDGYEQYF.

The DNA for the CDR3 is TGTGCCAGCAGCTCCTCGGACATTAGCAATCAGCCCCAGCATTTT. Its protein is CASSSSDISNQPQHF. This chain links TRBV7-9 with TRBJ1-5, with D perhaps matching TRBD1 (5 bases). Between the trimmed V and J ends, which lost 4 bases and 0 bases, there was a span of 10 bases. CDR1 and CDR2 from the germline V gene are SEHNR and FQNEAQ (reference sequence). The CDR3 totals 15 residues.

The chain uses TRBV4-1 and TRBJ2-5; the D gene could be TRBD1 or TRBD2 (5 bases each). Matching the DNA end better, TRBJ2-1 makes the J call doubtful. Germline loops: CDR1 MGHRA, CDR2 YSYEKL. The CDR3 loop spans 16 amino acids. CDR3 amino acids: CASSQGEPGPQETQFF. As DNA, the CDR3 is TGCGCCAGCAGCCAAGGCGAACCGGGACCTCAAGAGACCCAGTTCTTC.

This clonotype appeared many times. The rearrangement links TRBV5-1 to TRBJ2-7, with 8 nucleotides matching TRBD1. This CDR3 has 15 residues. Germline values: CDR1 SGHRS, CDR2 YFSETQ. The V segment lost 4 bases and the J segment 2 bases; nucleotides outside the gene matches: 8. Written as DNA, the CDR3 is TGCGCCAGCAGCCTAGGCGGGACAGGTCCCTACGAGCAGTACTTC. Amino acids: CASSLGGTGPYEQYF.

Of note for this clonotype: A much bigger clone sits one base away, suggesting this may be a read error. The chain employs TRBV6-6 and TRBJ2-4; D might be TRBD1 or TRBD2, each matching 5 bases. This CDR3 spans 13 amino acids. Trimming pared 2 bases from V and 15 bases from J, leaving 17 bases between. From germline, CDR1 is MNHNY and CDR2 SVGAGI (reference sequence). CDR3 nucleotide sequence: TGTGCCAGCAGTTACGCAGGGACCCCCGAGCGGTACTTC. Translated: CASSYAGTPERYF.

V is TRBV20-1 and J is TRBJ2-1, with 9 bases identical to TRBD2. The CDR3 extends over 17 amino acids. V was pared by 0 bases and J by 2 bases, with 8 bases of the junction left unmatched. Germline CDR1 reads DFQATT; CDR2 reads SNEGSKA (reference sequence). The CDR3 protein is CSARDSTGGRAYNEQFF. The CDR3 DNA reads TGCAGTGCTAGAGATAGTACCGGCGGGAGGGCCTACAATGAGCAGTTCTTC.

The rearrangement joins TRBV5-1 to TRBJ2-4; 14 bases match TRBD2. The end of the DNA aligns better with TRBJ2-7, so the J call may be wrong. The germline V gene has CDR1 SGHRS and CDR2 YFSETQ. The CDR3 contains 16 residues. CDR3 residues: CASSFGLAGGLYEQYF. CDR3 nucleotide sequence: TGCGCCAGCAGCTTTGGACTAGCGGGAGGTCTCTACGAGCAGTACTTC.

The chain is built from TRBV13 and TRBJ1-2, with D maybe TRBD1 (5 bases). Trimming pared 4 bases from V and 0 bases from J, leaving 24 bases between. The CDR3 runs 19 residues. Germline CDR1 reads PRHDT; CDR2 reads FYEKMQ (reference sequence). CDR3 in DNA: TGTGCCAGCAGCTCCCTAAATTGGGACGGATCCCCTACTAACTATGGCTACACCTTC. This translates into CASSSLNWDGSPTNYGYTF.